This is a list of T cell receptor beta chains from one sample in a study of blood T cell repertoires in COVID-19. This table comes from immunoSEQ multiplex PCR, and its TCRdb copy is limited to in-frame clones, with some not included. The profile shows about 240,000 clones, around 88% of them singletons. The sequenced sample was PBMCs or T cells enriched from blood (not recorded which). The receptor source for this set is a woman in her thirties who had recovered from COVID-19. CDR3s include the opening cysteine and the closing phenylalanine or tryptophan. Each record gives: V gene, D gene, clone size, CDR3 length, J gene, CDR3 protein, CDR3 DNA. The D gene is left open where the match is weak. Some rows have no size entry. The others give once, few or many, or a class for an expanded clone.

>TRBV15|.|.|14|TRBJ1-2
CATSRGRRDYGYTF
TGTGCCACCAGCAGGGGGCGTCGAGACTATGGCTACACCTTC
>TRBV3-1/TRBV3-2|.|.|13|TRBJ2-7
CASTSLTSGEQYF
TGTGCCAGCACCTCCTTGACTAGTGGCGAGCAGTACTTC
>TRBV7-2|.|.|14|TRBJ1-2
CASSLAERNYGYTF
TGTGCCAGCAGCTTAGCGGAGAGGAATTATGGCTACACCTTC
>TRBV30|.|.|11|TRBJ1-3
CAWSLRNTIYF
TGTGCCTGGAGCCTAAGAAACACCATATATTTT
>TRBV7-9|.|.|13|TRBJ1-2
CASSLGAVYGYTF
TGTGCCAGCAGCTTAGGGGCAGTCTATGGCTACACCTTC
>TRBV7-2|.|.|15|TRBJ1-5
CASSPGSGDNQPQHF
TGTGCCAGCAGCCCCGGATCGGGGGACAATCAGCCCCAGCATTTT
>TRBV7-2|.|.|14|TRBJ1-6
CASSLGTGFTPLHF
TGTGCCAGCAGCTTAGGTACAGGGTTTACACCCCTCCACTTT
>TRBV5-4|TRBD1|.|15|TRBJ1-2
CASSQGGFSNYGYTF
TGTGCCAGCAGCCAGGGGGGCTTTTCTAACTATGGCTACACCTTC
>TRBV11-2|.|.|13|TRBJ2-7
CASSLTDRYEQYF
TGTGCCAGCAGCTTGACAGACCGCTACGAGCAGTACTTC
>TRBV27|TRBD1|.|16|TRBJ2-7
CASSLRSAPGGHEQYF
TGTGCCAGCAGTTTAAGAAGTGCTCCAGGGGGCCACGAGCAGTACTTC
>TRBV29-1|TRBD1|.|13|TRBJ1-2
CSVGSGTGTGYTF
TGCAGCGTTGGTTCCGGGACAGGGACCGGCTACACCTTC
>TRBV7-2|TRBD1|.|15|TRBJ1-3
CASSTGQGRENTIYF
TGTGCCAGCAGCACGGGACAGGGTAGAGAAAACACCATATATTTT
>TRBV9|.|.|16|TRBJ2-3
CASSVGNSRGTDTQYF
TGTGCCAGCAGCGTAGGCAATTCCCGGGGCACAGATACGCAGTATTTT
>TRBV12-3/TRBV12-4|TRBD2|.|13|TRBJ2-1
CASSKTSWHEQFF
TGTGCCAGCAGTAAGACTAGCTGGCATGAGCAGTTCTTC
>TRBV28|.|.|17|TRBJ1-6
CASSHRDASSYNSPLHF
TGTGCCAGCAGTCACCGGGATGCGAGCTCCTATAATTCACCCCTCCACTTT
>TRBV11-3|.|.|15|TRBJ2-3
CASSLQGKSTDTQYF
TGTGCCAGCAGCCTCCAGGGGAAAAGCACAGATACGCAGTATTTT
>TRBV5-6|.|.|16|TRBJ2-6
CASSLGRLSGANVLTF
TGTGCCAGCAGCTTGGGCAGACTCTCTGGGGCCAACGTCCTGACTTTC
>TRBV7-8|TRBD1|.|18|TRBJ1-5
CASSLGTNTGTANQPQHF
TGTGCCAGCAGCTTAGGGACAAATACCGGGACAGCTAATCAGCCCCAGCATTTT
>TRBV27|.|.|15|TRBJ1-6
CASSPRTGVQSPLHF
TGTGCCAGCAGTCCCCGGACGGGGGTTCAGTCACCCCTCCACTTT
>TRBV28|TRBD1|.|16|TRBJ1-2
CASSPPLGTGVNGYTF
TGTGCCAGCAGTCCCCCCCTCGGGACAGGGGTGAATGGCTACACCTTC
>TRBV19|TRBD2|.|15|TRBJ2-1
CASSITSGSVYEQFF
TGTGCCAGTAGTATTACTAGCGGGAGTGTGTATGAGCAGTTCTTC
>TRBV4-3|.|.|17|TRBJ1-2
CASSQEEVRHHRYGYTF
TGCGCCAGCAGCCAAGAAGAGGTTCGGCACCACCGGTATGGCTACACCTTC
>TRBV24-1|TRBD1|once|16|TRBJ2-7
CATSDAKQGGLYEQYF
TGTGCCACCAGTGATGCAAAACAGGGGGGACTCTACGAGCAGTACTTC
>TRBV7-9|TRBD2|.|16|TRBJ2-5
CASSFILAGGQETQYF
TGTGCCAGCAGCTTTATTCTAGCGGGAGGGCAAGAGACCCAGTACTTC
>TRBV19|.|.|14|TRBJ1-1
CASSPGGVGTEAFF
TGTGCCAGTAGTCCTGGAGGGGTCGGCACTGAAGCTTTCTTT
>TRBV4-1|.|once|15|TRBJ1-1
CASSQGWVTGQDAFF
TGCGCCAGCAGCCAGGGGTGGGTGACGGGACAAGACGCTTTCTTT
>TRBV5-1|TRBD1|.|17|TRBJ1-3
CASSLDGQGAPGNTIYF
TGCGCCAGCAGCTTGGATGGACAGGGGGCGCCCGGAAACACCATATATTTT
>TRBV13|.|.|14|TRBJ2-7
CASSDGPLVGEQYF
TGTGCCAGCAGCGATGGTCCCCTAGTCGGCGAGCAGTACTTC
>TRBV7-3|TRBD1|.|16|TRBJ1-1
CASSPDPGTGGTEAFF
TGTGCCAGCAGCCCAGACCCCGGGACAGGGGGCACTGAAGCTTTCTTT
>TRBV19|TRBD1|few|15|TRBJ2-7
CASSKGAGGPYEQYF
TGTGCCAGTAGTAAGGGGGCAGGGGGCCCCTACGAGCAGTACTTC
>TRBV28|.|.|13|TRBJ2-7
CASSPPGTRAQYF
TGTGCCAGCAGTCCTCCCGGGACACGAGCGCAGTACTTC
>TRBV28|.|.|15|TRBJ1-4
CASRSITGRREKLFF
TGTGCCAGCAGATCAATTACAGGGCGGCGGGAAAAACTGTTTTTT
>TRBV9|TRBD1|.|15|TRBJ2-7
CASSITGTGSYEQYF
TGTGCCAGCAGCATAACCGGGACAGGGTCGTACGAGCAGTACTTC
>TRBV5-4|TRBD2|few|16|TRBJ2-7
CASSWTGTSGRYEQYF
TGTGCCAGCAGCTGGACAGGGACTAGCGGGCGGTACGAGCAGTACTTC
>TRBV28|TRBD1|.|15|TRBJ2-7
CASSQAGQGTYEQYF
TGTGCCAGCAGTCAAGCAGGACAGGGGACCTACGAGCAGTACTTC
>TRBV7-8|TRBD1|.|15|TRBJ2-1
CASSTRTGNRNEQFF
TGTGCCAGCAGCACCCGGACAGGGAATAGGAATGAGCAGTTCTTC
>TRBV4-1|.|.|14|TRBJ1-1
CASSHGQMNTEAFF
TGCGCCAGCAGCCACGGACAAATGAACACTGAAGCTTTCTTT